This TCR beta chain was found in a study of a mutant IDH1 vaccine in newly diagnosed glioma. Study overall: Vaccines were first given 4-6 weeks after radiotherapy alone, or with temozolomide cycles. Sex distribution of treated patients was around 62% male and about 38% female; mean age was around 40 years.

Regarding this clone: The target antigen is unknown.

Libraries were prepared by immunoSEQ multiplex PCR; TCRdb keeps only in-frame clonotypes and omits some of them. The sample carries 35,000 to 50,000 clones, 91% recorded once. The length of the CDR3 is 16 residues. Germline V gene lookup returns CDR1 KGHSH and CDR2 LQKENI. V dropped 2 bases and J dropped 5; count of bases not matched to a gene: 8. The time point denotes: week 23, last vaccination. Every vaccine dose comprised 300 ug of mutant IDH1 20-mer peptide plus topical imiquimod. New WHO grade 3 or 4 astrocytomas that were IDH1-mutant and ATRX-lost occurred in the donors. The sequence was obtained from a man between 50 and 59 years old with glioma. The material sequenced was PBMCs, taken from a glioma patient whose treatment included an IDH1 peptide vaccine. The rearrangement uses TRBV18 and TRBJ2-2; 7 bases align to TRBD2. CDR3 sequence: CASSPNAGDVTGELFF. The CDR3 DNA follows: TGTGCCAGCTCACCAAATGCGGGAGACGTGACCGGGGAGCTGTTTTTT.